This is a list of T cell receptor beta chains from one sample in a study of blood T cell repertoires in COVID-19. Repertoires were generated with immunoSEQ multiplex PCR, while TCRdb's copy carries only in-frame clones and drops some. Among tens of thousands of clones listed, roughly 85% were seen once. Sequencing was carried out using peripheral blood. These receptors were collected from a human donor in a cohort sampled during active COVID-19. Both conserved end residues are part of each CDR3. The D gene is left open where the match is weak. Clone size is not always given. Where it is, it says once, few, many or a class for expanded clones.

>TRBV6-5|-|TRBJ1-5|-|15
CASSYSSTGNQPQHF
TGTGCCAGCAGTTACTCCTCGACAGGCAATCAGCCCCAGCATTTT
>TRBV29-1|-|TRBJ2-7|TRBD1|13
CSVRQGSFYEQYF
TGCAGCGTTCGACAGGGGTCCTTCTACGAGCAGTACTTC
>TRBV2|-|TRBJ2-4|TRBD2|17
CASRAGLAGGPENIQYF
TGTGCCAGCAGGGCGGGACTAGCGGGAGGGCCCGAAAACATTCAGTACTTC
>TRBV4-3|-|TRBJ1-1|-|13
CASSRELGTEAFF
TGCGCCAGCAGCCGGGAGCTAGGCACTGAAGCTTTCTTT
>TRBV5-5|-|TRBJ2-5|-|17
CASSLREIVLLSETQYF
TGTGCCAGCAGCTTGCGGGAGATTGTTTTATTATCGGAGACCCAGTACTTC
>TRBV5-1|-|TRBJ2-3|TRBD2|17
CASSLFSSGGGTDTQYF
TGCGCCAGCAGCTTGTTCTCTAGCGGGGGAGGAACAGATACGCAGTATTTT
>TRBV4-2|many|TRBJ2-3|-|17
CASSQDWQPDNTDTQYF
TGTGCCAGCAGCCAAGATTGGCAGCCGGACAACACAGATACGCAGTATTTT
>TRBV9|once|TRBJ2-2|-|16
CASSVATGANTGELFF
TGTGCCAGCAGCGTAGCTACGGGGGCGAACACCGGGGAGCTGTTTTTT
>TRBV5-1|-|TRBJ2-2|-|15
CASSADRIDTGELFF
TGCGCCAGCAGCGCGGACAGAATTGACACCGGGGAGCTGTTTTTT
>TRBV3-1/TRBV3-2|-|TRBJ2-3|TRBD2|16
CASSPLAGGQGDTQYF
TGTGCCAGCAGCCCCTTAGCGGGGGGGCAAGGAGATACGCAGTATTTT
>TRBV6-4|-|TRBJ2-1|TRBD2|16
CATRNIAGRSYNEQFF
TGTGCCACAAGGAACATAGCGGGAAGATCCTACAATGAGCAGTTCTTC
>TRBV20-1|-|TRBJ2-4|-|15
CSASMLSGNMDIQYF
TGCAGTGCTAGTATGCTGTCGGGGAACATGGACATTCAGTACTTC
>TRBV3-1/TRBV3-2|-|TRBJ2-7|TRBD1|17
CASSQGYRDRGPVEQYF
TGTGCCAGCAGCCAAGGATACCGGGACAGGGGGCCAGTCGAGCAGTACTTC
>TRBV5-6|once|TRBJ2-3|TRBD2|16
CASSLVLAGFTDTQYF
TGTGCCAGCAGCTTGGTACTAGCGGGTTTCACAGATACGCAGTATTTT
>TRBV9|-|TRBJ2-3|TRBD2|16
CASSVRLAGNTDTQYF
TGTGCCAGCAGCGTACGCTTAGCGGGTAACACAGATACGCAGTATTTT
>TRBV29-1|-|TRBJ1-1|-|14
CSVKQGMANTEAFF
TGCAGCGTAAAACAGGGCATGGCGAACACTGAAGCTTTCTTT
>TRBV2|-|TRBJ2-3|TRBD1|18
CASSAGQGASFGTDTQYF
TGTGCCAGCAGCGCTGGACAGGGGGCTTCCTTCGGCACAGATACGCAGTATTTT
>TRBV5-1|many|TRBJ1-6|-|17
CASSLTGYLTYNSPLHF
TGCGCCAGCAGCTTAACAGGATACCTTACCTATAATTCACCCCTCCACTTT
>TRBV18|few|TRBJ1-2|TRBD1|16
CASSLGTGQRSLGYTF
TGTGCCAGCTCACTTGGGACAGGGCAGAGAAGTCTTGGCTACACCTTC
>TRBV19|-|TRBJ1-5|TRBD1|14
CASSTARGPRPQHF
TGTGCCAGTAGTACCGCAAGGGGGCCCCGGCCCCAGCATTTT
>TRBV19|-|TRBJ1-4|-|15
CASSTYSGTNEKLFF
TGTGCCAGTAGTACCTACTCAGGAACTAATGAAAAACTGTTTTTT
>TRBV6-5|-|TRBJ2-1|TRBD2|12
CASSGTSGTQFF
TGTGCCAGTTCCGGGACTAGCGGGACCCAGTTCTTC
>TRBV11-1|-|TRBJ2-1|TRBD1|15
CASSLTRQGGNEQFF
TGTGCCAGCAGCCTAACTCGACAGGGGGGCAATGAGCAGTTCTTC
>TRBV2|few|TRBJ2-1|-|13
CASSRAGYNEQFF
TGTGCCAGCTCCAGGGCGGGGTACAATGAGCAGTTCTTC
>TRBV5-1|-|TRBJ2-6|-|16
CASRILGRSGANVLTF
TGCGCCAGCCGAATCCTAGGCCGTTCCGGGGCCAACGTCCTGACTTTC
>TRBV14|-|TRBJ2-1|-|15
CASSQDTGTYNEQFF
TGTGCCAGCAGCCAAGATACGGGTACCTACAATGAGCAGTTCTTC
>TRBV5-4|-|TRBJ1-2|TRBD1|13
CASSLQGARGYTF
TGTGCCAGCAGCTTACAGGGGGCGCGTGGCTACACCTTC
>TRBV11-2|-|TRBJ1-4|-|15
CASSLSQAYNEKLFF
TGTGCCAGCAGCTTAAGTCAGGCTTATAATGAAAAACTGTTTTTT
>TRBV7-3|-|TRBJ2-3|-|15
CASSLSGTSTDTQYF
TGTGCCAGCAGCTTATCCGGGACTAGCACAGATACGCAGTATTTT
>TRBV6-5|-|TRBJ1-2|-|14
CASSFPGEFYGYTF
TGTGCCAGCAGTTTCCCAGGGGAATTCTATGGCTACACCTTC
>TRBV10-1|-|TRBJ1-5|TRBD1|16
CASTGQGAGSNQPQHF
TGCGCCAGCACAGGACAGGGGGCAGGTAGCAATCAGCCCCAGCATTTT
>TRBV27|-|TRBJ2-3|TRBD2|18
CASSHGLAGGRVADTQYF
TGTGCCAGCAGCCACGGACTAGCGGGAGGGCGGGTGGCAGATACGCAGTATTTT
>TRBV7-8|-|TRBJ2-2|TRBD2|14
CATRDRGGTGELFF
TGTGCCACCCGAGACCGGGGGGGCACCGGGGAGCTGTTTTTT
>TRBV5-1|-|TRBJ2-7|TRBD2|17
CASSLASGLAGVGEQYF
TGCGCCAGCAGCTTGGCGTCTGGACTAGCGGGGGTGGGCGAGCAGTACTTC
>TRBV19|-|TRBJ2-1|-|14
CASSIPSSYNEQFF
TGTGCCAGTAGTATTCCCAGCTCCTACAATGAGCAGTTCTTC
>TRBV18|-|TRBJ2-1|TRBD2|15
CASSVTSGSYNEQFF
TGTGCCAGCTCAGTCACTAGCGGGAGTTACAATGAGCAGTTCTTC
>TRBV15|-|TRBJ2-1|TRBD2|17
CATSKSGLAGVYNEQFF
TGTGCCACCAGCAAGAGTGGACTAGCGGGAGTGTACAATGAGCAGTTCTTC
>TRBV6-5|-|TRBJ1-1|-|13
CASRAGENTEAFF
TGTGCCAGCAGGGCAGGCGAAAACACTGAAGCTTTCTTT
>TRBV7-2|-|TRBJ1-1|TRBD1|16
CASSLAPGQGSTEAFF
TGTGCCAGCAGCTTAGCCCCTGGACAGGGTTCTACTGAAGCTTTCTTT
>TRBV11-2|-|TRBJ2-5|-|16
CASSLFASAGQETQYF
TGTGCCAGCAGCTTATTTGCTAGCGCAGGCCAAGAGACCCAGTACTTC
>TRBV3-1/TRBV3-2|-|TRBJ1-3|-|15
CASSRTGSSGNTIYF
TGTGCCAGCAGCCGTACAGGGTCCTCTGGAAACACCATATATTTT
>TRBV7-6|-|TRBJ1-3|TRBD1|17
CASSLGVRGNSGNTIYF
TGTGCCAGCAGCTTAGGTGTCAGGGGGAACTCTGGAAACACCATATATTTT
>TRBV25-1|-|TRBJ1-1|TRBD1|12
CASSEGQGKAFF
TGTGCCAGCAGTGAAGGACAGGGTAAAGCTTTCTTT
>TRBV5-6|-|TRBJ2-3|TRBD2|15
CASSLERGGADTQYF
TGTGCCAGCAGCCTCGAGCGGGGGGGCGCAGATACGCAGTATTTT
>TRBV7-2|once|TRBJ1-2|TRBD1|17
CASSPRTGYPTVGGYTF
TGTGCCAGCAGCCCACGGACAGGGTACCCTACGGTTGGTGGCTACACCTTC
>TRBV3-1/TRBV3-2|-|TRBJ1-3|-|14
CASSQDYSGNTIYF
TGTGCCAGCAGCCAAGATTACTCTGGAAACACCATATATTTT